The clone carrying this TCR beta chain was observed a handful of times. What it binds is unknown. The data were obtained in a study of CD8+ T cells in alopecia areata. Background on the study: At a dose of 5 to 10 mg twice daily, oral tofacitinib was given to treated patients. Tofacitinib therapy lasting 6 to 18 months was followed by 6 months off drug.

RNA was isolated and reverse transcribed to cDNA, the sequencing template. Clones were sequenced by immunoSEQ multiplex PCR, and TCRdb holds only the in-frame ones, with some missing. The sample holds 55,000 to 70,000 clones, approximately 46% seen once. General study findings and limits: Mice showed TCR sharing more clearly than patients did, possibly owing to HLA.

Collected material from alopecia areata patients comprised lesional scalp punch biopsies and peripheral blood. This CDR3 region has 13 residues. Germline V gives CDR1 MNHEY, CDR2 SVGAGI. V shed 4 bases and J 4 bases; nucleotides not matched to a gene: 1. The starting material was CD8+ T cells sorted from blood, obtained at week 0. The chain has TRBV6-5 and TRBJ1-1, with 9 nucleotides matching TRBD1. The receptor was isolated from a human donor with alopecia areata. The CDR3 sequence is CASSLTGGTEAFF. The CDR3 coding sequence is TGTGCCAGCAGTTTGACAGGGGGCACTGAAGCTTTCTTT.